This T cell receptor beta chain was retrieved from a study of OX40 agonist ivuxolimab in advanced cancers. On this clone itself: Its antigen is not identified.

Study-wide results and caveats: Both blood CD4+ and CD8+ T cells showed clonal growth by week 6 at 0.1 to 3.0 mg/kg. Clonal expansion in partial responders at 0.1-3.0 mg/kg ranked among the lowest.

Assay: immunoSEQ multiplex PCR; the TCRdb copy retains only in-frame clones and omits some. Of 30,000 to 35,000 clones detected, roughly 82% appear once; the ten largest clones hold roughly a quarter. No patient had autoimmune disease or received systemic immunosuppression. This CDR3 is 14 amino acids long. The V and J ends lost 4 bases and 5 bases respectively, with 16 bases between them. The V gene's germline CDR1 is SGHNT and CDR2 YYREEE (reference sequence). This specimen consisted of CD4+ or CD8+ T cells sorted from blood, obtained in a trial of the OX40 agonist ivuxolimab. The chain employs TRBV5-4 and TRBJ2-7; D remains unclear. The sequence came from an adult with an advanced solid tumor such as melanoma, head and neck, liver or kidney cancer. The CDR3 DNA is TGTGCCAGCAGCCCTGAAACCCCGCCTGACGAGCAGTACTTC. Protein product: CASSPETPPDEQYF.